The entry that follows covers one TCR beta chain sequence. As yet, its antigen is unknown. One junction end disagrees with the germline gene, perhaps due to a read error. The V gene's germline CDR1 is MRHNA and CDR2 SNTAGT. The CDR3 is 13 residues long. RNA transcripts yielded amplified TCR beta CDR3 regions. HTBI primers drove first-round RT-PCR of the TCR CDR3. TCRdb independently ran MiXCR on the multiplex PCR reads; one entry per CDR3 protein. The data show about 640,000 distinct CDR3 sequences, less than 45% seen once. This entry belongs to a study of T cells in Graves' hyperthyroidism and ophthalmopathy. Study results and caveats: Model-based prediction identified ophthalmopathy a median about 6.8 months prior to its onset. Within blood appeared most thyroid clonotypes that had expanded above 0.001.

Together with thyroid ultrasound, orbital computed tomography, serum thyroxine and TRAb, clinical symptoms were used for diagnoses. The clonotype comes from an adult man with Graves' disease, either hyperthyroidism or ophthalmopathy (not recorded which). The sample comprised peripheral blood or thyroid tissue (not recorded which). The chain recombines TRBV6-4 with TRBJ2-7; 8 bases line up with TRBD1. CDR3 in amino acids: CSAGDRGSYEQYF. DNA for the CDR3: TGCAGTGCTGGAGACAGGGGCTCCTACGAGCAGTACTTC.